The present T cell receptor (beta chain) was sequenced within a study of blood T cells in healthy people across ages. V lost 4 bases and J lost 5; bases outside the gene matches: 9. Germline V gene sequence: CDR1 SGDLS, CDR2 YYNGEE. CDR3 size: 15 residues. A J-beta primer mix and a sample-barcoded 5' primer were used in a second PCR of roughly 7 to 12 cycles. Every cDNA was tagged by a template-switch adaptor with 12 random nucleotides. From the 5' RACE reads, TCRdb called clonotypes with MiXCR, one entry per CDR3 protein. The sample has some 1.7 million distinct CDR3 sequences; about 28% are singletons. The draw of peripheral blood yielded around 9.6 milliliters from each donor.

This sequence originates from a young woman in good health. The chain combines TRBV9 with TRBJ2-7; 10 bases map to TRBD2. The material sequenced was blood. CDR3 loop: CASSLASGSTNEQYF. Here the CDR3 DNA reads TGTGCCAGCAGCTTAGCTAGCGGGAGTACCAACGAGCAGTACTTC.